These 21 T cell receptor beta chains were all obtained from the same sample, sequenced in a study of cytomegalovirus exposure and HLA in healthy donors. Some clones are missing from TCRdb's copy, which holds only in-frame ones; the method was immunoSEQ multiplex PCR. Of some 200,000 clones in the sample, roughly 84% are singletons; the top ten hold under 15%. The material sequenced was PBMCs. The receptors derive from a woman aged 30 to 39 in good health and CMV-seropositive.

The chain is built from TRBV18 and TRBJ2-7, with 10 bases aligning to TRBD1. This CDR3 is 15 amino acids long. The germline V gene encodes CDR1 KGHSH and CDR2 LQKENI. J lost 2 bases, V lost 1 base, and 2 bases had no gene match. The CDR3 is CASSPQGQGTYEQYF. In DNA, the CDR3 is TGTGCCAGCTCACCACAGGGACAGGGGACCTACGAGCAGTACTTC.

The chain carries TRBV27 and TRBJ2-3; 7 positions match TRBD2. Germline assignment: CDR1 MNHEY and CDR2 SMNVEV (reference sequence). J lost 2 bases, V lost 3 bases, and 5 bases had no gene match. The length of the CDR3 is 15 residues. The CDR3 loop reads CASSFGGGPTDTQYF. Here the CDR3 DNA reads TGTGCCAGCAGTTTTGGGGGAGGGCCCACAGATACGCAGTATTTT.

This chain connects TRBV19 to TRBJ2-2; no clear D. The CDR3 totals 15 residues. V lost 2 bases and J 0 bases, leaving 7 bases between the germline ends. Germline V gene data show CDR1 as LNHDA and CDR2 as SQIVND (reference sequence). DNA for the CDR3: TGTGCCAGTAGTATAACAGATACGAACACCGGGGAGCTGTTTTTT. It codes for CASSITDTNTGELFF.

The chain carries TRBV5-6 and TRBJ2-1; D is undetermined. V shed 5 bases and J shed 5 bases, with 8 bases lying between them. The CDR3 length is 12 residues. Germline CDR1 reads SGHDT; CDR2 reads YYEEEE. CDR3: CASSLYHNEQFF. The CDR3, as DNA: TGTGCCAGCAGTTTATATCACAATGAGCAGTTCTTC.

The V and J genes are TRBV29-1 and TRBJ1-2; 9 bases align to TRBD1. The germline V gene encodes CDR1 SQVTM and CDR2 ANQGSEA. J was trimmed by 5 bases and V by 5 bases; bases with no gene match: 9. The CDR3 covers 14 residues. The CDR3 bases are TGCAGCGTTCTGACCGGGACAGGGTTATATGGCTACACCTTC. This encodes CSVLTGTGLYGYTF.

On this clone itself: A read error may produce the germline difference seen at one junction end. The CDR3 sequence: CSGESGRNEQFF. Written as DNA, the CDR3 is TGCAGCGGTGAAAGTGGGCGCAATGAGCAGTTCTTC. The chain joins TRBV29-1 to TRBJ2-1; D not certain. CDR3 length equals 12 residues. CDR1 is SQVTM and CDR2 is ANQGSEA in the germline V gene.

V is TRBV7-8 and J is TRBJ1-1; 7 bases line up with TRBD1. Germline V lookup: CDR1 SGHVS, CDR2 FQNEAQ. This CDR3 comprises 16 residues. After removal of 5 bases from V and 0 bases from J, the junction contained 9 bases not matched to a gene. The CDR3 region is CASSHATQGMNTEAFF. The CDR3 DNA is TGTGCCAGCAGCCACGCCACACAGGGGATGAACACTGAAGCTTTCTTT.

The V and J genes are TRBV2 and TRBJ1-5, with 8 bases that match TRBD1. The CDR3 extends over 15 amino acids. Germline V lookup: CDR1 SNHLY, CDR2 FYNNEI. The V and J ends lost 2 bases and 6 bases, in that order; junction bases with no gene match: 6. CDR3 DNA sequence: TGTGCCAGCAGTGAATGGGGACAGGCGGGTCAGCCCCAGCATTTT. Residues: CASSEWGQAGQPQHF.

The chain uses TRBV9 and TRBJ2-1, with 12 bases lining up with TRBD2. From germline, CDR1 is SGDLS and CDR2 YYNGEE. The junction had 9 bases not matched to a gene; V was cut back by 5 bases and J by 9 bases. This CDR3 region has 15 residues. The CDR3 sequence: CASSPSGRASAEQFF. DNA for the CDR3: TGTGCCAGCAGTCCTAGCGGGAGGGCCTCTGCTGAGCAGTTCTTC.

The chain couples TRBV5-6 to TRBJ1-2, with TRBD1 matching 10 bases. The CDR3 is 16 residues long. J gave up 5 bases and V 3 bases, and 10 bases lay outside the gene matches. Per germline, CDR1 SGHDT and CDR2 YYEEEE. The CDR3 loop reads CASSSVGTGVTYGYTF. The CDR3 region has the DNA TGTGCCAGCAGCTCGGTGGGGACAGGGGTAACGTATGGCTACACCTTC. The variable domain in full, completed from reference TRBV5-6 and TRBJ1-2, reads DAGVTQSPTHLIKTRGQQVTLRCSPKSGHDTVSWYQQALGQGPQFIFQYYEEEERQRGNFPDRFSGHQFPNYSSELNVNALLLGDSALYLCASSSVGTGVTYGYTFGSGTRLTVV.

The chain couples TRBV7-6 to TRBJ2-2, with D maybe TRBD2 (6 bases). Germline V gives CDR1 SGHVS, CDR2 FNYEAQ. Trimming took off 10 bases at V and 1 base at J, with 13 bases between the two ends. CDR3 length: 14 amino acids. Here the CDR3 reads CATNGGVNTGELFF. The DNA for the CDR3 is TGTGCCACAAACGGAGGGGTGAACACCGGGGAGCTGTTTTTT. Supplemented by reference TRBV7-6 and TRBJ2-2, the full variable domain reads GAGVSQSPRYKVTKRGQDVALRCDPISGHVSLYWYRQALGQGPEFLTYFNYEAQQDKSGLPNDRFSAERPEGSISTLTIQRTEQRDSAMYRCATNGGVNTGELFFGEGSRLTVL.

J is TRBJ2-5 and V is TRBV5-1; TRBD2 agrees at 8 bases. The CDR3 spans 16 residues. The junction had 11 bases not matched to a gene; V was cut back by 3 bases and J by 4 bases. Looked up from germline, CDR1 is SGHRS and CDR2 is YFSETQ. The CDR3 loop reads CASSSPFAGGGETQYF. CDR3 nucleotide sequence: TGCGCCAGCAGCTCCCCTTTTGCGGGAGGAGGAGAGACCCAGTACTTC.

The chain uses TRBV19 and TRBJ1-2; weak D call: TRBD1 (6 bases). Germline CDR1 and CDR2: LNHDA and SQIVND (reference sequence). Between the trimmed V and J ends, which lost 3 bases and 8 bases, there was a span of 13 bases. The CDR3 extends over 13 amino acids. CDR3 nucleotide sequence: TGTGCCAGTAGTATTGGCCAGGGGTGGGGCTACACCTTC. Translating gives CASSIGQGWGYTF.

V gene TRBV4-2 combines with J gene TRBJ2-3, with a weak D call TRBD2 (6 bases). Trimming removed 1 base at V and 4 bases at J, with 12 bases between. Per the germline V gene, CDR1 is LGHNA and CDR2 is YNFKEQ. This CDR3 contains 15 residues. CDR3 DNA sequence: TGTGCCAGCAGCCAAGTCCAGGGAGGTCCAGATACGCAGTATTTT. Its protein product is CASSQVQGGPDTQYF.

In regard to this clone: This sample also contains other DNA sequences that code for the same CDR3. The chain carries TRBV6-1 and TRBJ1-1, with a possible D match to TRBD1 (5 bases). V was shortened by 2 bases and J by 5 bases, with 9 bases between the two germline ends. CDR3 length equals 13 residues. Germline V lookup: CDR1 MNHNS, CDR2 SASEGT. This chain's CDR3 is CASSEQGRTEAFF. CDR3 in DNA: TGTGCCAGCAGTGAACAGGGAAGAACTGAAGCTTTCTTT.

The chain combines TRBV11-3 with TRBJ1-1, with D tentatively TRBD1 (5 bases). Trimming pared 4 bases from V and 0 bases from J, leaving 12 bases between. The CDR3 runs to 15 residues. CDR1 SGHNT and CDR2 YENEEA come from the germline V gene. CDR3 protein: CASSSGGAVNTEAFF. In nucleotides, the CDR3 is TGTGCCAGCAGCTCGGGGGGAGCCGTGAACACTGAAGCTTTCTTT.

This sequence joins TRBV5-4 and TRBJ2-6; D may be TRBD2 (5 bases). This CDR3 region has 16 residues. Trimming took 3 bases from V and 1 from J, leaving 11 bases between them. Germline CDR1 and CDR2: SGHNT and YYREEE (reference sequence). As DNA, the CDR3 is TGTGCCAGCAGCTCCGGTACTAGTTCTGGGGCCAACGTCCTGACTTTC. Protein sequence: CASSSGTSSGANVLTF.

The chain employs TRBV5-1 and TRBJ1-2; 11 nucleotides match TRBD1. Germline V gene data show CDR1 as SGHRS and CDR2 as YFSETQ. J was trimmed by 4 bases and V by 4 bases; bases with no gene match: 6. This CDR3 is 15 amino acids long. For the CDR3, the DNA is TGCGCCAGCAGCCCCGGACAGGGGGCTTTCTATGGCTACACCTTC. Residues: CASSPGQGAFYGYTF. The full variable domain, completed using reference TRBV5-1 and TRBJ1-2, is KAGVTQTPRYLIKTRGQQVTLSCSPISGHRSVSWYQQTPGQGLQFLFEYFSETQRNKGNFPGRFSGRQFSNSRSEMNVSTLELGDSALYLCASSPGQGAFYGYTFGSGTRLTVV.

The V gene is TRBV5-1, the J gene TRBJ1-1; D is unclear. This CDR3 contains 14 residues. V was cut by 3 bases and J by 3 bases, with 12 bases left in between. Germline CDR1 SGHRS, CDR2 YFSETQ. CDR3 nucleotide sequence: TGCGCCAGCAGCTGGGCGGGGTCGGACACTGAAGCTTTCTTT. Residues: CASSWAGSDTEAFF.

The chain recombines TRBV4-2 with TRBJ1-1, with D perhaps TRBD1 (6 bases). This CDR3 region has 16 residues. The V and J ends lost 0 bases and 8 bases respectively, with 19 bases between them. CDR1 is LGHNA, CDR2 YNFKEQ, per germline. The CDR3 is CASSQDRRGTLHEAFF. In DNA, the CDR3 is TGTGCCAGCAGCCAAGATCGAAGGGGGACCCTACACGAAGCTTTCTTT.

The rearrangement links TRBV6-1 to TRBJ2-7; TRBD2 matches at 7 bases. The germline CDR1 and CDR2 sequences are MNHNS and SASEGT. Trimming cost V 1 base and J 5 bases; bases outside gene matches: 8. This CDR3 comprises 15 residues. CDR3 amino acids: CASSEVFAGEDEQYF. CDR3 in DNA: TGTGCCAGCAGTGAAGTCTTCGCGGGAGAGGACGAGCAGTACTTC.